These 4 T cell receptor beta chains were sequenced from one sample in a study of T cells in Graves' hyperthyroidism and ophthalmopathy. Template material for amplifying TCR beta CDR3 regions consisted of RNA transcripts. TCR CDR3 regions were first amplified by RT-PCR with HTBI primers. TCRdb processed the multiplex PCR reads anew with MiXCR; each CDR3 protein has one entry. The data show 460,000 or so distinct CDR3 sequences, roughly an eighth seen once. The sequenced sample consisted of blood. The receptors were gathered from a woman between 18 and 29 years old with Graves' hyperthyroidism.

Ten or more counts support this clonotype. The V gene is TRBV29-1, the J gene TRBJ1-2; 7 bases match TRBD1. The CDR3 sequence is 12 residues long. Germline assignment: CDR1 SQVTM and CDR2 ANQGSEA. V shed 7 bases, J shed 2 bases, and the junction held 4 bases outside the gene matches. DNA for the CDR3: TGCAGCGCCGGGACAGAGAACTATGGCTACACCTTC. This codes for CSAGTENYGYTF.

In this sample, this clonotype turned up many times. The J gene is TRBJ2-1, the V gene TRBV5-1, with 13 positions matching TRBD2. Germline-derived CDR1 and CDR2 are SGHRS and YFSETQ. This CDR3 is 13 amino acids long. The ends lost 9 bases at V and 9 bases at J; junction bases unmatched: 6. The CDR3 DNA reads TGCGCCACCCGGACTAGCGGGAGTGTTGAGCAGTTCTTC. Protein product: CATRTSGSVEQFF.

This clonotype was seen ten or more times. The CDR3 loop reads CASRNGQVKNTEAFF. The DNA of the CDR3 is TGTGCCAGCCGAAATGGACAGGTTAAGAACACTGAAGCTTTCTTT. The chain links TRBV6-1 to TRBJ1-1, with TRBD1 matching over 7 bases. V gave up 8 bases and J gave up 1 base; unmatched junction bases: 10. The CDR3 consists of 15 residues. CDR1 is MNHNS, CDR2 SASEGT, per germline.

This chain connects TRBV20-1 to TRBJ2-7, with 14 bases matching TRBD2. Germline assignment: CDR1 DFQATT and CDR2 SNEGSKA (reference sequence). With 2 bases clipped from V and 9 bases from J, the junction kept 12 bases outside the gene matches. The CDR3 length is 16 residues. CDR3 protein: CSARITSGLAGGGQYF. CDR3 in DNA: TGCAGTGCTAGAATTACTAGCGGACTAGCGGGAGGAGGGCAGTACTTC.